This T cell receptor beta chain was identified in a study of radiotherapy plus CTLA-4 blockade in lung cancer (dated by TCRdb to about 2018). About the study as a whole: Among the enrolled patients, around 19% had an objective response, and 31% reached disease control.

From the germline V gene, CDR1 is SGHRS and CDR2 is YFSETQ. The germline ends are 15 bases apart after V is trimmed by 1 base and J by 7 bases. The CDR3 spans 15 residues, from the cysteine through the phenylalanine. This entry keeps only the CDR3 DNA: 45 bases, framed from base 1. The full study reports these points: After treatment with radiotherapy and ipilimumab, TCR clones that originated in tumors expanded in peripheral blood. Early dynamic changes in blood T cell clones, together with increased serum interferon-beta after radiation, were reported as the strongest predictors of response.

This clone is a singleton in its sample. Its antigen remains unidentified. No qualities accompany the bases; no much larger clone lies one base away. The protocol used for the library was the immunoSEQ multiplex PCR assay. TCRdb took over this immuneACCESS table, retaining in-frame rearrangements with V and J assigned. Such tables are incomplete; in checked studies, under half of the missing clones stem from an unresolved V gene, and the remainder is unexplained. Present in this sample are some 100,000 clones, 75% to 80% of which were seen just once. Roughly 5% of the sample is taken by the ten largest. The study tested focal radiation therapy combined with CTLA-4 blockade (ipilimumab) in patients with chemo-refractory metastatic non-small-cell lung cancer.

This receptor was taken from a human donor with non-small cell lung cancer who had a partial response to radiotherapy plus ipilimumab. Specimen: peripheral blood, collected from a patient treated with radiotherapy plus ipilimumab. Recombination joined TRBV5-1 with TRBJ2-1; TRBD2 is perhaps the D gene, given 6 matching bases. The encoded CDR3 is CASSLMLAEGNEQFF. The DNA is as follows: TGCGCCAGCAGCTTGATGTTAGCGGAGGGGAATGAGCAGTTCTTC.